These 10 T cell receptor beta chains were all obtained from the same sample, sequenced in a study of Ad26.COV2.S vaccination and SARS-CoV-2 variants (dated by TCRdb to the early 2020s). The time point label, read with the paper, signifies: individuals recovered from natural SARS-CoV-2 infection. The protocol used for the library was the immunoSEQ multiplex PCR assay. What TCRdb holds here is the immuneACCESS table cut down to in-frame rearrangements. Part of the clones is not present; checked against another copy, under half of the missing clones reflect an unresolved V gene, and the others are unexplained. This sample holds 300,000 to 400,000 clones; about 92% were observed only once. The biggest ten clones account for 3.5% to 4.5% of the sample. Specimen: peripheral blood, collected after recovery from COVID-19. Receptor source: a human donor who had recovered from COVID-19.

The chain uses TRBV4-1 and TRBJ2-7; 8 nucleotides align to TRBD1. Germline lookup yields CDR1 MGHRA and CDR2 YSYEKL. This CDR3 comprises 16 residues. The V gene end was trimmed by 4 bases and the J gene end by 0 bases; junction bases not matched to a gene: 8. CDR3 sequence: CASSLRGQGTSYEQYF. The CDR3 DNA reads TGCGCCAGCAGCCTCCGCGGACAGGGCACCTCCTACGAGCAGTACTTC.

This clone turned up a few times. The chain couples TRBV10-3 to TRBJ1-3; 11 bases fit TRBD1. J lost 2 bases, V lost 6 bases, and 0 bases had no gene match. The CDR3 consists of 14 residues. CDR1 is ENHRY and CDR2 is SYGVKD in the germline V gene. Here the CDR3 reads CAIRGQGAGNTIYF. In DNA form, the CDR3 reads TGTGCCATCAGGGGACAGGGGGCTGGAAACACCATATATTTT.

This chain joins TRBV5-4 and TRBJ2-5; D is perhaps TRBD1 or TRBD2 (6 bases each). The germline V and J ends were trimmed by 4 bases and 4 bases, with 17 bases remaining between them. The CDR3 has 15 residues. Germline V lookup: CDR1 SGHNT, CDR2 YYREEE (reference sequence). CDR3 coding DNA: TGTGCCAGCAGCATAGGGACGGGGGCGCGAGAGACCCAGTACTTC. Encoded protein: CASSIGTGARETQYF.

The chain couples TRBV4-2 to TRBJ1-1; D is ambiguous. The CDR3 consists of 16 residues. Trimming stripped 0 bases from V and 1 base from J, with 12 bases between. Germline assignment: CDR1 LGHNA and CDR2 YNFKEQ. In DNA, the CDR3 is TGTGCCAGCAGCCAAGACGTGGGCAGAAAGAACACTGAAGCTTTCTTT. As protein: CASSQDVGRKNTEAFF.

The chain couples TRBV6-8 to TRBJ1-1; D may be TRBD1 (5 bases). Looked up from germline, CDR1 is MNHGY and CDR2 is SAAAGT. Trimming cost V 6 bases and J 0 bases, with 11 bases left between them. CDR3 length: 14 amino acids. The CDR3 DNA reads TGTGCCAGCAGGGCAGGGAGTCTGAACACTGAAGCTTTCTTT. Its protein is CASRAGSLNTEAFF.

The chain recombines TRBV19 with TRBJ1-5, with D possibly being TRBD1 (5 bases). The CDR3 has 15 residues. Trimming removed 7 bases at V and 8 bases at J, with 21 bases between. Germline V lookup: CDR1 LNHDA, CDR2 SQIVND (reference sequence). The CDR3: CASTHNGGSAEPQHF. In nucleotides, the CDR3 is TGTGCCAGTACTCACAATGGGGGGTCCGCGGAGCCCCAGCATTTT. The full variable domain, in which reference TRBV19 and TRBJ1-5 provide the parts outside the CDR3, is DGGITQSPKYLFRKEGQNVTLSCEQNLNHDAMYWYRQDPGQGLRLIYYSQIVNDFQKGDIAEGYSVSREKKESFPLTVTSAQKNPTAFYLCASTHNGGSAEPQHFGDGTRLSIL.

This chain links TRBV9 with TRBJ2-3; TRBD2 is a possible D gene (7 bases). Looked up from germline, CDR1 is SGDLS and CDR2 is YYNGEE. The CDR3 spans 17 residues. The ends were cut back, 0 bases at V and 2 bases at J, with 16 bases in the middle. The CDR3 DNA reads TGTGCCAGCAGCGTAGAGGGGGGAGGGTTAGTCACAGATACGCAGTATTTT. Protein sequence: CASSVEGGGLVTDTQYF.

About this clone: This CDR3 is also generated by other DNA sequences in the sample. The CDR3 loop is CASSLGDSYGYTF. In nucleotides, the CDR3 is TGTGCCAGCAGCTTGGGAGACAGTTATGGCTACACCTTC. The chain links TRBV5-6 to TRBJ1-2, with D tentatively TRBD1 (5 bases). The CDR3 runs 13 residues. Germline V gives CDR1 SGHDT, CDR2 YYEEEE. V was trimmed by 0 bases and J by 5 bases, leaving 8 bases between them.

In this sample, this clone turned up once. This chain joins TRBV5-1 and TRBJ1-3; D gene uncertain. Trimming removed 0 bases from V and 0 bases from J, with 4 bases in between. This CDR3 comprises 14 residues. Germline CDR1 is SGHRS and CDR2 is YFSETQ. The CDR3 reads CASSLDSSGNTIYF. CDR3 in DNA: TGCGCCAGCAGCTTGGATAGCTCTGGAAACACCATATATTTT.

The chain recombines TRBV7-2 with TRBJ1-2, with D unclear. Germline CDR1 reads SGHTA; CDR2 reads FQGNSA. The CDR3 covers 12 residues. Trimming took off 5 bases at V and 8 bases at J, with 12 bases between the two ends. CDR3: CASSPRTSGYTF. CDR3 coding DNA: TGTGCCAGCAGCCCCAGGACTAGCGGCTACACCTTC.